This is a list of T cell receptor beta chains from one sample in a study of OX40 agonist ivuxolimab in advanced cancers. Measured with immunoSEQ multiplex PCR; TCRdb has only the in-frame clones, and not every one. The sample has around 130,000 clones; around 93% are singletons. The sample consisted of CD4+ or CD8+ T cells sorted from blood, taken in a trial of the OX40 agonist ivuxolimab. The receptors originated from an adult with an advanced solid tumor such as melanoma, head and neck, liver or kidney cancer. The CDR3 runs from the conserved cysteine through the conserved F or W. The order of the fields is clone size, V gene, J gene, D gene, CDR3 protein, CDR3 DNA. D genes are given only for firm matches. A row's size may be missing; if present it is once, few, many or a size class.

-	TRBV29-1	TRBJ2-3	-	CSVEEQRSTDTQYF	TGCAGCGTTGAAGAACAGAGGAGCACAGATACGCAGTATTTT
once	TRBV5-6	TRBJ2-3	-	CASSLGSLGTDTQYF	TGTGCCAGCAGCTTGGGTTCCCTGGGCACAGATACGCAGTATTTT
-	TRBV5-1	TRBJ2-3	-	CASSLGLPRSDTQYF	TGCGCCAGCAGCTTGGGACTTCCGCGCTCAGATACGCAGTATTTT
-	TRBV7-2	TRBJ1-5	-	CASSLVGGSGNQPQHF	TGTGCCAGCAGCTTAGTGGGGGGTAGCGGCAATCAGCCCCAGCATTTT
-	TRBV5-1	TRBJ1-1	-	CASSLEPLGSSSEAFF	TGCGCCAGCAGCTTGGAGCCTTTGGGTAGCTCGTCTGAAGCTTTCTTT
-	TRBV5-6	TRBJ2-1	TRBD1	CASSYRTGDPYNEQFF	TGTGCCAGCAGCTACCGTACAGGGGACCCTTACAATGAGCAGTTCTTC
-	TRBV4-1	TRBJ2-2	TRBD1	CASSRGQGLNTGELFF	TGCGCCAGCAGCCGAGGACAGGGATTGAACACCGGGGAGCTGTTTTTT
-	TRBV4-2	TRBJ1-1	-	CASSQTNTEAFF	TGTGCCAGCAGCCAGACGAACACTGAAGCTTTCTTT
-	TRBV5-6	TRBJ1-5	-	CASSLSFRGGPQHF	TGTGCCAGCAGCCTCAGCTTCAGGGGTGGGCCCCAGCATTTT
few	TRBV7-2	TRBJ1-5	TRBD1	CASSRTGRADQPQHF	TGTGCCAGCAGCCGGACAGGGAGGGCAGATCAGCCCCAGCATTTT
-	TRBV9	TRBJ2-3	TRBD2	CASSPTLAGGSGAQYF	TGTGCCAGCAGCCCCACACTAGCGGGGGGGTCAGGGGCGCAGTATTTT
-	TRBV5-1	TRBJ1-2	-	CASSLPDQGYTF	TGCGCCAGCAGCTTGCCAGACCAAGGCTACACCTTC
-	TRBV28	TRBJ1-2	-	CASTTRIYGYTF	TGTGCCAGCACCACCCGCATATATGGCTACACCTTC
-	TRBV7-6	TRBJ1-2	TRBD1	CASSLGQGPPGYTF	TGTGCCAGCAGCTTAGGACAGGGGCCTCCTGGCTACACCTTC
-	TRBV18	TRBJ2-1	-	CASSPPRRTIGYNEQFF	TGTGCCAGCTCACCGCCTAGGCGGACTATAGGATACAATGAGCAGTTCTTC
once	TRBV7-9	TRBJ1-2	TRBD1	CASSSRGTGGHYGYTF	TGTGCCAGCAGCTCTCGAGGGACAGGGGGCCACTATGGCTACACCTTC
-	TRBV5-4	TRBJ1-2	TRBD1	CASSLGGQNYGYTF	TGTGCCAGCAGCTTGGGGGGACAGAACTATGGCTACACCTTC
-	TRBV21-1	TRBJ1-2	-	CASSIQGESYGYTF	TGTGCCAGCAGCATTCAGGGCGAGTCCTATGGCTACACCTTC
-	TRBV18	TRBJ2-3	-	CASSHRADTQYF	TGTGCCAGCTCACACAGGGCAGATACGCAGTATTTT
-	TRBV6-5	TRBJ2-4	-	CASSYSQGRNIQYF	TGTGCCAGCAGTTACTCCCAGGGTAGGAACATTCAGTACTTC
-	TRBV4-1	TRBJ2-7	TRBD1	CASSQDFRDRGLEEQYF	TGCGCCAGCAGCCAAGATTTCCGGGACAGGGGCCTGGAAGAGCAGTACTTC
-	TRBV5-8	TRBJ1-5	TRBD1	CASSLATGQGRQPQHF	TGTGCCAGCAGCTTGGCGACGGGACAGGGACGGCAGCCCCAGCATTTT
-	TRBV9	TRBJ2-1	TRBD2	CASSVETSGRRVVGEQFF	TGTGCCAGCAGCGTAGAGACTAGCGGGAGGCGTGTCGTTGGTGAGCAGTTCTTC
-	TRBV7-3	TRBJ2-4	TRBD1	CASSWTGGGGIQYF	TGTGCCAGCAGCTGGACAGGGGGCGGAGGGATTCAGTACTTC
-	TRBV2	TRBJ2-7	-	CASSARGPQSLRGNPPYEQYF	TGTGCCAGCAGCGCCCGGGGTCCTCAGTCCTTAAGAGGGAACCCGCCCTACGAGCAGTACTTC
-	TRBV5-5	TRBJ2-6	-	CASSPAGASGANVLTF	TGTGCCAGCAGCCCAGCAGGGGCCTCTGGGGCCAACGTCCTGACTTTC
-	TRBV13	TRBJ1-1	-	CASSLSGRWAFF	TGTGCCAGCAGCTTATCCGGACGGTGGGCTTTCTTT
-	TRBV12-1	TRBJ2-1	-	CASSFCASGSLRGFF	TGTGCCAGCAGCTTTTGCGCTAGCGGGAGTCTCCGAGGCTTCTTC
once	TRBV28	TRBJ1-6	-	CASSPRPRHSPLHF	TGTGCCAGCAGTCCACGACCGAGGCATTCACCCCTCCACTTT
-	TRBV4-1	TRBJ1-3	-	CASSQDRSSISGNTIYF	TGCGCCAGCAGCCAAGATCGATCTTCCATCTCTGGAAACACCATATATTTT
-	TRBV6-1	TRBJ2-7	-	CASSESVRFNEQYF	TGTGCCAGCAGTGAATCGGTCAGGTTTAACGAGCAGTACTTC
-	TRBV6-5	TRBJ2-4	TRBD1	CASSRGQEENIQYF	TGTGCCAGCAGTAGGGGACAGGAGGAAAACATTCAGTACTTC
-	TRBV7-2	TRBJ2-7	-	CASTNNRVAYEQYF	TGTGCCAGCACCAACAACAGGGTGGCCTACGAGCAGTACTTC
-	TRBV20-1	TRBJ2-5	-	CGGSRGETQYF	TGCGGAGGGTCTCGTGGGGAGACCCAGTACTTC
-	TRBV30	TRBJ1-2	-	CAWDMRADYGYTF	TGTGCCTGGGATATGAGGGCTGACTATGGCTACACCTTC
-	TRBV4-2	TRBJ2-5	-	CASSQDTGKETQYF	TGTGCCAGCAGCCAAGATACTGGTAAAGAGACCCAGTACTTC
-	TRBV28	TRBJ1-1	-	CASTPPLNTEAFF	TGTGCCAGCACGCCCCCCTTGAACACTGAAGCTTTCTTT
-	TRBV28	TRBJ2-3	-	CASSEWGPDTQYF	TGTGCCAGCAGTGAGTGGGGGCCAGATACGCAGTATTTT
once	TRBV2	TRBJ2-7	TRBD2	CASPPGLAGGNEQYF	TGTGCCAGTCCTCCGGGACTAGCGGGAGGGAACGAGCAGTACTTC
-	TRBV27	TRBJ2-3	TRBD2	CASSGLAGAPSTDTQYF	TGTGCCAGCAGCGGACTAGCGGGGGCTCCTAGCACAGATACGCAGTATTTT
-	TRBV7-8	TRBJ1-2	-	CASSLARDYGYTF	TGTGCCAGCAGCTTAGCAAGGGACTATGGCTACACCTTC